Given below is one TCR beta chain in context. Germline CDR1 reads SGHTA; CDR2 reads FQGNSA. The CDR3 has 19 residues. V lost 5 bases to trimming and J lost 2 bases; unmatched junction nucleotides: 15. This record comes from a study of identical twins. TCRdb itself ran the 5' RACE reads through MiXCR, one entry per CDR3 protein. The table lists 1.5 million to 2 million distinct CDR3 sequences, around 33% of them singletons. The sequence was collected from a newborn girl in good health. Material for sequencing was cord blood. The chain uses TRBV7-2 and TRBJ2-4; TRBD2 matches 10 bases. The CDR3 region is CASSLAYKAGGPTKNIQYF. CDR3 bases: TGTGCCAGCAGCCTGGCCTACAAAGCGGGAGGGCCGACCAAAAACATTCAGTACTTC.